This is a list of T cell receptor beta chains from one sample in a study of T cells in Graves' hyperthyroidism and ophthalmopathy. Each CDR3 protein is one row after TCRdb ran MiXCR on the multiplex PCR reads. The sample includes roughly 570,000 distinct CDR3 sequences, approximately 44% of them seen just once. Sequenced: peripheral blood or thyroid tissue (not recorded which). The receptors were gathered from an adult woman with Graves' disease, either hyperthyroidism or ophthalmopathy (not recorded which). CDR3s include the opening cysteine and the closing phenylalanine or tryptophan.

CDR3 protein	V gene	J gene
CSDQEAQYF	TRBV20-1	TRBJ2-5
CSVEDLGSIAGELFF	TRBV29-1	TRBJ2-2
CASSLDPEVWPQHF	TRBV7-2	TRBJ1-5
CASSLIAGLRLGQYF	TRBV7-2	TRBJ2-7
CASRTPGQGSTNNQPQHF	TRBV19	TRBJ1-5
CASSEAGQSPQHF	TRBV6-1	TRBJ1-5
CSGTSLREQYF	TRBV20-1	TRBJ2-7
CSASHRDDLGHF	TRBV20-1	TRBJ1-5
CASSFLGFSNEKLFF	TRBV28	TRBJ1-4
CASSQRLGMIAFF	TRBV13	TRBJ1-1
CASSLARGSGNEQFF	TRBV7-9	TRBJ2-1
CAINAQYNYGYTF	TRBV10-3	TRBJ1-2
CASSVGGRVYGNQPQHF	TRBV9	TRBJ1-5
CASSSSGTTQETQYF	TRBV7-2	TRBJ2-5
CSLSDRPYEQYF	TRBV20-1	TRBJ2-7
CASSRSRTSGRETQYF	TRBV7-8	TRBJ2-5
CATSRGEGDTEAFF	TRBV15	TRBJ1-1
CASSLRDRTPSWQYF	TRBV5-5	TRBJ2-7
CSAGRDGGNTGELFF	TRBV20-1	TRBJ2-2
CASSSDWREQYF	TRBV7-2	TRBJ2-7
CASAGGGVYGYTF	TRBV7-9	TRBJ1-2
CASSRQGGFGANVLTF	TRBV7-9	TRBJ2-6
CASSNPAGGPGEQYF	TRBV7-9	TRBJ2-7
CASSDGETGWNTEAFF	TRBV6-4	TRBJ1-1
CASSMSGGHETQYF	TRBV19	TRBJ2-5
CAIREAGELFF	TRBV10-3	TRBJ2-2
CASSGPRGLQYF	TRBV9	TRBJ2-7
CASRRQGYIYEQYF	TRBV27	TRBJ2-7
CASSENGLNEKLFF	TRBV2	TRBJ1-4
CASSLAGGAEPQHF	TRBV7-2	TRBJ1-5
CATSGGTEQYF	TRBV24-1	TRBJ2-7
CASSQTFREANNSPLHF	TRBV7-2	TRBJ1-6
CASSLDTDTEAFF	TRBV5-1	TRBJ1-1
CATTAGTAIYGYTF	TRBV7-9	TRBJ1-2
CASRRDLTSGKADTQYF	TRBV4-2	TRBJ2-3
CASSFQAGGRDTIYF	TRBV5-1	TRBJ1-3
CAIAGMSIAEAFF	TRBV10-3	TRBJ1-1
CSAGPLEGTYTGELFF	TRBV20-1	TRBJ2-2
CATSDYDRGYTF	TRBV24-1	TRBJ1-2
CASRLDSSNTEAFF	TRBV5-1	TRBJ1-1
CSARGRLAGTPYEQYF	TRBV20-1	TRBJ2-7
CASSLSPFSGYTF	TRBV7-3	TRBJ1-2
CASTQGGVAYEQYF	TRBV28	TRBJ2-7
CARGGTEAFF	TRBV9	TRBJ1-1
CAISRTQEQYF	TRBV10-3	TRBJ2-7
CASSQGTRSETQYF	TRBV4-1	TRBJ2-5
CASSAPGEQYF	TRBV5-1	TRBJ2-7
CASSLPQQETQYF	TRBV5-1	TRBJ2-5
CAWSVFGRGTNEKLFF	TRBV30	TRBJ1-4
CSATENGEQYF	TRBV29-1	TRBJ2-7
CATSPPGRETQYF	TRBV24-1	TRBJ2-5
CASSPGPAGDDYTF	TRBV5-1	TRBJ1-2
CASSLPRGHYYGYTF	TRBV7-2	TRBJ1-2
CASSLAKLGETQYF	TRBV5-1	TRBJ2-5